A single TCR beta chain is shown here with its context. The clone's antigen remains unknown. No much larger clone is present one base from it, and per-base qualities are unavailable. This specimen comes from a study of lymphopenia after photon versus proton radiotherapy (dated by TCRdb to about 2019). Some background on the complete study: In patients with gastrointestinal tumors who developed high-grade lymphopenia, the study compared the immunological effects of photon radiation therapy with those of proton radiation therapy. The cohort comprised approximately 21 patients with gastrointestinal tumors who received either photon or proton therapy and then developed lymphopenia. The study was designed to characterize how the impact on the immune system differs between the two radiation modalities. Here is what the overall study found, with its caveats: Across the cohort, an inverse correlation was found between a larger post-nadir drop in TCR diversity and overall survival time among patients who died. Relative stability during treatment was observed in proton-treated patients, whereas loss of naive T cells and TCR diversity and gain of effector/memory populations were observed in photon-treated patients. After the lymphocyte count nadir, repertoires from photon-treated patients showed oligoclonal expansion, particularly of CD8+ Temra cells, and this expansion drove the decline in diversity. The survival association was examined only in patients who died, and the authors described better survival with proton therapy as a possibility, not as a demonstrated result.

There are 17 amino acids in the CDR3, from cysteine to phenylalanine inclusive. Only the CDR3 region is kept as DNA, spanning 51 bases read in frame from base 1. The germline ends are 15 bases apart after V is trimmed by 0 bases and J by 2 bases. Reading the germline V gene gives CDR1 SGHTA and CDR2 FQGTGA. The library was prepared using the immunoSEQ multiplex PCR assay. Deep sequencing of rearranged TCR beta loci, alongside multiparametric flow cytometry, was used to profile T cell repertoires. In TCRdb, the immuneACCESS table is reduced to in-frame sequences with V and J assigned. These tables do not hold every clone; where another copy was compared, an unresolved V gene accounts for under half, and the others remain unexplained. This sample gives about 58,000 clones in total; roughly 84% of them show up just once. The top ten hold about 2% of the sample.

The clonotype was recovered from a man aged 60-69 years with pancreatic cancer. Sequencing was performed on peripheral blood, taken from a patient treated with proton-based radiotherapy. This chain joins TRBV7-3 to TRBJ2-3, with no D gene named confidently. The CDR3 amino acid sequence is: CASSLTMRPRLTDTQYF. The nucleotide sequence reads as follows: TGTGCCAGCAGCTTAACGATGCGGCCGAGGCTCACAGATACGCAGTATTTT. The entire variable domain, with the stretches around the CDR3 drawn from the reference TRBV7-3 and TRBJ2-3 proteins, is GAGVSQTPSNKVTEKGKYVELRCDPISGHTALYWYRQSLGQGPEFLIYFQGTGAADDSGLPNDRFFAVRPEGSVSTLKIQRTERGDSAVYLCASSLTMRPRLTDTQYFGPGTRLTVL.